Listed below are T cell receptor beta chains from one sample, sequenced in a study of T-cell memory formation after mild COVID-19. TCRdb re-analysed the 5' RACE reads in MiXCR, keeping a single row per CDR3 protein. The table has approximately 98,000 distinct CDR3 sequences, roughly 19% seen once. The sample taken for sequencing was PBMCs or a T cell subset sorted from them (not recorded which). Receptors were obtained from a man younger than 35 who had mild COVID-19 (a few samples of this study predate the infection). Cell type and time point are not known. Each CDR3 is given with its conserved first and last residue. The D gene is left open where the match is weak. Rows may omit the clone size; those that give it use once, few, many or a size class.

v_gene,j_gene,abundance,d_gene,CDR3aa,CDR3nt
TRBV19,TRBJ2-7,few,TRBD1,CAGRQGRYEQYF,TGTGCCGGCCGACAGGGGCGGTACGAGCAGTACTTC
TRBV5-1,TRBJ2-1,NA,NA,CASRDLTGTHTYNEQFF,TGCGCCAGCAGGGACCTGACCGGGACTCATACCTACAATGAGCAGTTCTTC
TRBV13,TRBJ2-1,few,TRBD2,CASSPGTRAYNEQFF,TGTGCCAGCAGCCCAGGGACTAGGGCCTACAATGAGCAGTTCTTC
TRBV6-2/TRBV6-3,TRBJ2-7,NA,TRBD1,CASSRTGLSEQYF,TGTGCCAGCAGTCGGACAGGGCTCTCCGAGCAGTACTTC
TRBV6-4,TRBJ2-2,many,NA,CASSDRDTGELFF,TGTGCCAGCAGTGACAGGGACACCGGGGAGCTGTTTTTT
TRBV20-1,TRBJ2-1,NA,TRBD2,CSAWTSGGAFGEQFF,TGCAGTGCTTGGACTAGCGGGGGGGCCTTTGGTGAGCAGTTCTTC
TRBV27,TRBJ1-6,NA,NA,CASTQRGGGKRSGGSPLHF,TGTGCCAGCACCCAAAGAGGGGGGGGCAAACGAAGCGGGGGATCACCCCTCCACTTT
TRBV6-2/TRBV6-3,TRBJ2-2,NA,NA,CASSRRGAGELFF,TGTGCCAGCAGTAGAAGGGGGGCCGGGGAGCTGTTTTTT
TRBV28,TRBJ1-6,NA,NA,CASILSSYNSPLHF,TGTGCCAGCATCCTGAGCTCCTATAATTCACCCCTCCACTTT
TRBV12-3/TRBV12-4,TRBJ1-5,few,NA,CASRLGGQPQHF,TGTGCCAGCAGACTGGGAGGTCAGCCCCAGCATTTT
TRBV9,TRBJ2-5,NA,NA,CASSVGGGHVETQYF,TGTGCCAGCAGCGTAGGGGGGGGGCACGTAGAGACCCAGTACTTC
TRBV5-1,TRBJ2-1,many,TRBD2,CASSAQWTGLVINEQFF,TGCGCCAGCAGCGCACAGTGGACGGGACTAGTTATCAATGAGCAGTTCTTC
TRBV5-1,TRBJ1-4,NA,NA,CASRDDPTNEKLFF,TGCGCCAGCAGGGATGACCCAACTAATGAAAAACTGTTTTTT
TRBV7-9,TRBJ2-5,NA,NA,CASGRGRETQYF,TGTGCCAGCGGCCGGGGGCGGGAGACCCAGTACTTC
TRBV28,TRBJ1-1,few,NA,CASSFSWNTEAFF,TGTGCCAGCAGTTTCTCTTGGAACACTGAAGCTTTCTTT
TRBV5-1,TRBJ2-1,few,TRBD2,CASSLATGGTNEQFF,TGCGCCAGCAGCTTGGCCACCGGGGGGACCAATGAGCAGTTCTTC
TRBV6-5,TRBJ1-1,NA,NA,CASSYTGRTEAFF,TGTGCCAGCAGTTATACAGGGCGGACTGAAGCTTTCTTT
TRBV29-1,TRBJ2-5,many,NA,CSVLVPRPDFSSPEETQYF,TGCAGCGTTTTAGTACCGAGGCCGGACTTCAGCTCTCCCGAAGAGACCCAGTACTTC
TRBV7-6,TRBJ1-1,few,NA,CASRKQGPRDTEAFF,TGTGCCAGCAGGAAACAGGGACCCCGGGACACTGAAGCTTTCTTT
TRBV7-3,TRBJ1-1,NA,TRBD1,CASSVQGRGTEAFF,TGTGCCAGCAGCGTACAGGGGCGTGGCACTGAAGCTTTCTTT
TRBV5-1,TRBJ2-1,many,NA,CASSLGTKYNEQFF,TGCGCCAGCAGCTTGGGGACAAAATACAATGAGCAGTTCTTC
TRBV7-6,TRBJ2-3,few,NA,CASSLALSTDTQYF,TGTGCCAGCAGCTTAGCGCTCAGCACAGATACGCAGTATTTT
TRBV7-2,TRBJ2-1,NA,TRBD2,CASSLELAGENEQFF,TGTGCCAGCAGCTTAGAACTAGCGGGTGAGAATGAGCAGTTCTTC
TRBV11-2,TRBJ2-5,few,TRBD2,CASSLDRGGGETQYF,TGTGCCAGCAGCTTAGATCGTGGCGGGGGAGAGACCCAGTACTTC